This T cell receptor (beta chain) was recorded in a study of blood T cell repertoires in COVID-19. Background on the study: Spain, Italy and the United States supplied samples that represented acute and convalescent COVID-19. T cells, B-cell-depleted T cells, or PBMCs supplied cDNA or gDNA.

The authors' processing: Using reference gene primer amplification, nucleated cell counts were estimated. Using immunoSEQ multiplex PCR, the repertoire was profiled, and TCRdb retains in-frame clones only, with some absent. The V and J calls and clone size were taken over from that table, and D and trimming were inferred from the DNA. Altogether roughly 70,000 clones are present, 85% to 90% being singletons, with the ten largest covering approximately 3%. Trimming at V came to 6 bases and at J to 8 bases, leaving 20 bases not matched to a gene. Germline V CDR1 and CDR2: ENHRY, SYGVKD. The CDR3 totals 19 residues.

Sequencing input: peripheral blood. The sequence was obtained from a man aged 50 or older with active COVID-19. V gene TRBV10-3 combines with J gene TRBJ2-4; 12 bases line up with TRBD2. CDR3 loop: CAIRPGTGLAGKEGDIQYF. Written as DNA, the CDR3 is TGTGCCATCAGGCCCGGCACAGGACTAGCGGGAAAGGAAGGGGACATTCAGTACTTC.